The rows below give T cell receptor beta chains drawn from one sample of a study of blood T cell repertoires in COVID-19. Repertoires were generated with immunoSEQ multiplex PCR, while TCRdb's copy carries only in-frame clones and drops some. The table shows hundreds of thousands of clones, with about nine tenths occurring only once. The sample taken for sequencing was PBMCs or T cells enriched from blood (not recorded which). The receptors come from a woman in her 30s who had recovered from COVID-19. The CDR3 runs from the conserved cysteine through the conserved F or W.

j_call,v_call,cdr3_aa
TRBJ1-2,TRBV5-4,CASSPPTGNYGYTF
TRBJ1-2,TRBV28,CATLPRGGSGYTF
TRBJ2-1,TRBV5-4,CASSLWPTPYNEQFF
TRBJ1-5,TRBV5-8,CASSADEGPQHF
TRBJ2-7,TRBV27,CASSLSYPLGMEQYF
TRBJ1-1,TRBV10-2,CASAGGAWTEAFF
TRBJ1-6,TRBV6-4,CATTGRQGVINSPLHF
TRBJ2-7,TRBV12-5,CASGFQTSGSYEQYF
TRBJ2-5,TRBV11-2,CASTPGYSIETQYF
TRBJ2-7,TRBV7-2,CASSLGRDTYEQYF
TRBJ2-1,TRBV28,CASSSTGNYNEQFF
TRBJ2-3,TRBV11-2,CASSPLGGADTQYF
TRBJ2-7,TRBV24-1,CATSAGQLPYEQYF
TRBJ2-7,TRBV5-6,CASSLRLMSYEQYF
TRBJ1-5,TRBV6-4,CASSHNRPYRCNQPQHF
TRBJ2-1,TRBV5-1,CASSFSVGEQFF
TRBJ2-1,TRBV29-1,CSVPTSNEQFF
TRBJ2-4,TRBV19,CASTRGQSKNIQYF
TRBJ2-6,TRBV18,CASSPWAVGEAGANVLTF
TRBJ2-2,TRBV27,CASSLYQREIGELFF
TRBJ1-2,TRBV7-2,CASSSLDRAYGYTF
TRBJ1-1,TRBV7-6,CASSPRDRRVAEAFF